The T cell receptor beta chain described here comes from a study of T cells in localized non-small cell lung cancer (dated by TCRdb to the early 2020s). Some background on the complete study: Comparing tumors with uninvolved tumor-adjacent lungs, the study looked at the T cell repertoires of approximately 240 patients with early-stage NSCLC. The cohort comprised 236 treatment-naïve NSCLC patients with resected, localized lung tumors. A mean age of approximately 66 years was recorded for the NSCLC patients, of whom 120 to 150 were male and 85 to 110 were female.

At diagnosis, tumor, uninvolved tumor-adjacent lung and peripheral blood were collected and then preserved as a mix of FFPE and fresh-frozen material. For TCR repertoire profiling, blood samples were analyzed in the form of peripheral blood mononuclear cells. About this clone itself: Its antigen remains unidentified. There are no base qualities to consult, and no much larger clone falls within one base.

Trimming removed 4 bases from V and 8 bases from J; the gene matches leave 10 bases unexplained. From cysteine to phenylalanine, the CDR3 is 15 amino acids long. The read is trimmed to its CDR3 DNA, 45 bases read in frame from base 1. According to the germline V gene, CDR1 reads MNHNS and CDR2 reads SASEGT. TCR beta CDR3 regions were sequenced from DNA using the immunoSEQ Assay. On the authors' methods: To compute T cell density, TCR beta template counts were normalized to usable DNA, which was estimated by amplifying housekeeping genes. Using the preseqR package, richness was estimated by extrapolating to 120,000 templates for tissue samples and 400,000 templates for PBMC samples. Clonality was calculated as one minus Pielou's evenness. To identify tissue-enriched TCRs, differential abundance testing was run on productive amino-acid clonotypes with a minimum total count of 5 and an alpha of 0.1. The Jaccard Index and the Morisita Overlap Index were used to measure repertoire overlap between compartments. GLIPH clustered TCR beta CDR3s with public tetramer-defined viral CDR3s; viral motifs required at least three viral sequences plus V-gene enrichment. Entries here come from immuneACCESS through TCRdb and include only in-frame sequences with V and J called. Some clones fail to appear in such tables; in the studies checked, an unresolved V gene covers under half of the shortfall, and the cause of the remainder is unknown. From that table come the V and J calls and clone size; the DNA was used to work out D and trimming. This sample is represented by around 94,000 clones; roughly 86% of them were singletons. The top ten hold around 15% of the sample.

Summary of the overall study and its limitations: Uninvolved tumor-adjacent lung showed the highest T cell clonality, higher than tumor, which suggests more focused antigenic responses in the uninvolved tumor-adjacent lung. Longer overall survival was associated with higher T cell density in blood, whereas shorter survival was associated with higher clonality in adjacent lung. Because multi-region tumor sequencing was not performed, intratumor heterogeneity could not be ruled out. Because of the exploratory design, TCR variables were selected using unadjusted p-values without false-discovery rate correction. A median of roughly 60 of the top 100 tumor clones were detected in paired uninvolved adjacent lung, and 28 of these tumor clones were also found among the top 100 clones of the paired uninvolved adjacent lung.

The chain joins TRBV6-1 to TRBJ1-2, with 10 junctional bases fitting TRBD1. The sequencing used peripheral blood, collected before any cancer treatment. The clonotype comes from a man between 40 and 70 years old with stage I squamous cell lung carcinoma. CDR3 sequence: CASSAVGTGETGYTF. The nucleotide sequence reads as follows: TGTGCCAGCAGTGCAGTGGGGACAGGGGAGACGGGCTACACCTTC.